This T cell receptor beta chain emerged from a study of CD8 T cells in ankylosing spondylitis. Whole-study results and caveats: Significant enrichment of disease-linked clones was reported in matched ankylosing spondylitis synovial fluid. One TCR beta motif, made up of roughly eight highly homologous variants, appeared characteristic of ankylosing spondylitis blood.

Turning to this clonotype: Its specificity is not known.

Germline V CDR1 and CDR2: ENHRY, SYGVKD. The V end lost 4 bases, the J end lost 6 bases, and 6 bases lay between the germline ends. The CDR3 length is 11 residues. Via MiXCR, TCRdb re-called the 5' RACE reads, giving one row per CDR3 protein. The repertoire holds about 750,000 distinct CDR3 sequences, with around 17% as singletons. The chain uses TRBV10-3 and TRBJ1-2; no definite D call. This clonotype was obtained from a male donor with ankylosing spondylitis. Sequencing was performed on blood, either unsorted or a sorted T cell fraction (not recorded which). CDR3 bases: TGTGCCATCAGTGCCGAAGATGGCTACACCTTC. Amino acids: CAISAEDGYTF.